A single sample gave rise to the 17 T cell receptor beta chains below, sequenced in a study of blood T cell repertoires in COVID-19. Libraries were prepared by immunoSEQ multiplex PCR; TCRdb keeps only in-frame clonotypes and omits some of them. The sample records 200,000 to 250,000 clones, roughly 80% being singletons. The sequenced sample was peripheral blood. These receptors originate from an elderly man with acute or convalescent COVID-19.

This clone was observed a single time. The chain is built from TRBV19 and TRBJ2-1, with D possibly TRBD1 on 6 matching bases. This CDR3 has 14 amino acids. The ends were cut back, 7 bases at V and 0 bases at J, with 10 bases in the middle. Germline V gene data show CDR1 as LNHDA and CDR2 as SQIVND (reference sequence). The CDR3 DNA follows: TGTGCCAGTAAGTGGACAGTCTCCTACAATGAGCAGTTCTTC. It yields the protein CASKWTVSYNEQFF.

V is TRBV28 and J is TRBJ1-2; tentatively, D is TRBD1 (5 bases). The germline V gene encodes CDR1 MDHEN and CDR2 SYDVKM. Between the trimmed V and J ends, which lost 7 bases and 2 bases, there was a span of 14 bases. The CDR3 totals 14 residues. The chain's CDR3 is CASTNYRTNYGYTF. The CDR3 nucleotides are TGTGCCAGCACCAATTACCGGACAAACTATGGCTACACCTTC.

The V gene is TRBV19, the J gene TRBJ1-1; D might be TRBD1 (6 bases). Trimming left V 6 bases short and J 0 bases short, with 17 bases between. Germline-derived CDR1 and CDR2 are LNHDA and SQIVND (reference sequence). The CDR3 extends over 16 amino acids. CDR3 loop: CASSSETGKLNTEAFF. The DNA of the CDR3 is TGTGCCAGTAGCTCCGAGACAGGCAAACTGAACACTGAAGCTTTCTTT.

The chain links TRBV30 to TRBJ2-3; 12 bases line up with TRBD1. In germline, CDR1 is GTSNPN, CDR2 SVGIG (reference sequence). J was trimmed by 4 bases and V by 2 bases; bases with no gene match: 4. CDR3 length equals 15 residues. CDR3 in DNA: TGTGCCTGGAGTCGGGACAGGGGGCCAGCAGATACGCAGTATTTT. It specifies CAWSRDRGPADTQYF.

V and J are TRBV7-9 and TRBJ2-7; TRBD2 aligns across 11 bases. Germline values: CDR1 SEHNR, CDR2 FQNEAQ (reference sequence). V shed 4 bases, J shed 5 bases, and the junction held 7 bases outside the gene matches. The CDR3 runs 15 residues. Written as DNA, the CDR3 is TGTGCCAGCAGCTCAATAGCGGGAGGGCCACACGAGCAGTACTTC. Encoded protein: CASSSIAGGPHEQYF.

The chain links TRBV5-1 to TRBJ2-7; 10 nucleotides line up with TRBD1. Trimming removed 4 bases from V and 7 bases from J; junction bases left unmatched: 17. This CDR3 region has 17 residues. Germline assignment: CDR1 SGHRS and CDR2 YFSETQ. CDR3 in amino acids: CASSRTTADRGRREQYF. In nucleotides, the CDR3 is TGCGCCAGCAGCCGCACGACTGCAGACAGGGGGCGTCGGGAGCAGTACTTC.

The chain employs TRBV7-3 and TRBJ2-2, with D perhaps matching TRBD2 (6 bases). Germline lookup yields CDR1 SGHTA and CDR2 FQGTGA. The V end lost 5 bases, the J end lost 4 bases, and 23 bases lay between the germline ends. The CDR3 contains 18 residues. The CDR3 is CASSLLPVSGAGTGELFF. The CDR3 bases are TGTGCCAGCAGCCTCCTCCCGGTTTCGGGAGCGGGCACCGGGGAGCTGTTTTTT.

This sequence joins TRBV24-1 and TRBJ1-2; D call uncertain. V was trimmed by 1 base and J by 7 bases, leaving 12 bases between them. Germline CDR1 reads KGHDR; CDR2 reads SFDVKD. The CDR3 covers 14 residues. The CDR3 nucleotides are TGTGCCACCAGTGATTTCGAGGGTAGAGGTGGCTACACCTTC. This sequence encodes CATSDFEGRGGYTF.

This chain links TRBV28 with TRBJ1-3; no definite D call. Germline-derived CDR1 and CDR2 are MDHEN and SYDVKM. Trimming stripped 2 bases from V and 0 bases from J, with 5 bases between. CDR3 length equals 14 residues. The CDR3 loop reads CASSLVSSGNTIYF. DNA of the CDR3: TGTGCCAGCAGTTTAGTCAGCTCTGGAAACACCATATATTTT.

This clone was recorded a few times. The chain combines TRBV10-3 with TRBJ2-7; D gene unclear. Germline values: CDR1 ENHRY, CDR2 SYGVKD. This CDR3 spans 12 amino acids. V lost 8 bases to trimming and J lost 0 bases, with 8 bases between them. CDR3 nucleotide sequence: TGTGCCATCGCGGCAGACTCCTACGAGCAGTACTTC. Its translation: CAIAADSYEQYF.

This clone was seen many times. This chain connects TRBV6-2 or TRBV6-3 to TRBJ1-2; maybe TRBD1 (5 bases). Trimming removed 0 bases at V and 8 bases at J, with 13 bases between. CDR1 is MNHEY and CDR2 is SVGEGT in the germline V gene. This CDR3 contains 14 residues. The CDR3 bases are TGTGCCAGCAGTTACTCCCCAGGGACTGGAGGCTACACCTTC. The encoded protein is CASSYSPGTGGYTF.

CDR3 nucleotides: TGTGCCAGCAGCCAAGCAGAATCCCCCCTCGGGGACGAGCAGTACTTC. It is translated as CASSQAESPLGDEQYF. V gene TRBV3-1 (or the pseudogene TRBV3-2) combines with J gene TRBJ2-7; weak D call: TRBD2 (5 bases). There are 16 residues in the CDR3. Germline assignment: CDR1 LGHDT and CDR2 YNNKEL (reference sequence). Trimming removed 1 base at V and 5 bases at J, with 18 bases between.

The gene calls are TRBV29-1 and TRBJ1-3; TRBD1 matches 8 bases. This CDR3 comprises 14 residues. CDR1 and CDR2 (germline): SQVTM, ANQGSEA. V was pared by 6 bases and J by 0 bases, with 4 bases of the junction left unmatched. Here the CDR3 DNA reads TGCAGCGTAAGAGACAGGGGCTCTGGAAACACCATATATTTT. It encodes CSVRDRGSGNTIYF.

The V call is TRBV5-6, the J call TRBJ1-3; D unresolved. The ends were cut back, 1 base at V and 0 bases at J, with 14 bases in the middle. CDR3 length equals 17 residues. CDR1 is SGHDT, CDR2 YYEEEE, per germline. In nucleotides, the CDR3 is TGTGCCAGCAGCTTGTGGTCGACTAGGTCCTCTGGAAACACCATATATTTT. Translation: CASSLWSTRSSGNTIYF.

The CDR3 DNA reads as TGTGCCAGCAGCTCCATGACGGGACTAGCGGGAGGGCCTTCATACAATGAGCAGTTCTTC. Its protein product is CASSSMTGLAGGPSYNEQFF. This rearrangement joins TRBV13 to TRBJ2-1; 16 positions match TRBD2. The CDR3 length is 20 residues. Trimming at V came to 4 bases and at J to 4 bases, leaving 13 bases not matched to a gene. Germline V CDR1 and CDR2: PRHDT, FYEKMQ (reference sequence).

V gene TRBV10-3 combines with J gene TRBJ2-1, with D perhaps matching TRBD2 (6 bases). Between the trimmed V and J ends, which lost 1 base and 8 bases, there was a span of 12 bases. The CDR3 has 14 amino acids. Per germline, CDR1 ENHRY and CDR2 SYGVKD. The CDR3 is CAISEFSGGYEQFF. CDR3 nucleotide sequence: TGTGCCATCAGTGAGTTTAGCGGAGGGTATGAGCAGTTCTTC.

The rearrangement uses TRBV19 and TRBJ2-3, with D perhaps matching TRBD1 (5 bases). The CDR3 has 15 amino acids. The V and J ends lost 3 bases and 2 bases respectively, with 12 bases between them. Germline CDR1 and CDR2: LNHDA and SQIVND (reference sequence). CDR3 bases: TGTGCCAGTAGTATGAGGACATATCCCACAGATACGCAGTATTTT. Its protein is CASSMRTYPTDTQYF.